The sequence of this T cell receptor beta chain was determined in a study of cytomegalovirus exposure and HLA in healthy donors. The study's findings and limits: An analysis done earlier found most TCR beta V segments productive about 87% or about 30% of the time. A few of the chains that were CMV-associated were confirmed in vitro to be specific for CMV antigens. Most likely, a cluster of highly shared sequence variants arose as a sequencing artifact. In a later analysis, CMV-associated beta chains were mostly HLA-associated, it appeared.

Per germline, CDR1 GTSNPN and CDR2 SVGIG (reference sequence). The CDR3 is 17 residues long. Between the trimmed V and J ends, which lost 4 bases and 0 bases, there was a span of 19 bases. Notes on this clone: What it binds is unknown.

PCR was performed using 60 Vbeta and 13 Jbeta primers. Measured with immunoSEQ multiplex PCR; TCRdb has only the in-frame clones, and not every one. The sample lists approximately 200,000 clones; approximately 85% were seen once. This TCR derives from a woman between 45 and 60 years old in good health and CMV-seronegative. Source material: PBMCs. The chain couples TRBV30 to TRBJ1-3; D is unclear. The CDR3 nucleotides read TGTGCCTGGACCACTTCGGAGGTACTGGGCTCTGGAAACACCATATATTTT. It is translated as CAWTTSEVLGSGNTIYF.